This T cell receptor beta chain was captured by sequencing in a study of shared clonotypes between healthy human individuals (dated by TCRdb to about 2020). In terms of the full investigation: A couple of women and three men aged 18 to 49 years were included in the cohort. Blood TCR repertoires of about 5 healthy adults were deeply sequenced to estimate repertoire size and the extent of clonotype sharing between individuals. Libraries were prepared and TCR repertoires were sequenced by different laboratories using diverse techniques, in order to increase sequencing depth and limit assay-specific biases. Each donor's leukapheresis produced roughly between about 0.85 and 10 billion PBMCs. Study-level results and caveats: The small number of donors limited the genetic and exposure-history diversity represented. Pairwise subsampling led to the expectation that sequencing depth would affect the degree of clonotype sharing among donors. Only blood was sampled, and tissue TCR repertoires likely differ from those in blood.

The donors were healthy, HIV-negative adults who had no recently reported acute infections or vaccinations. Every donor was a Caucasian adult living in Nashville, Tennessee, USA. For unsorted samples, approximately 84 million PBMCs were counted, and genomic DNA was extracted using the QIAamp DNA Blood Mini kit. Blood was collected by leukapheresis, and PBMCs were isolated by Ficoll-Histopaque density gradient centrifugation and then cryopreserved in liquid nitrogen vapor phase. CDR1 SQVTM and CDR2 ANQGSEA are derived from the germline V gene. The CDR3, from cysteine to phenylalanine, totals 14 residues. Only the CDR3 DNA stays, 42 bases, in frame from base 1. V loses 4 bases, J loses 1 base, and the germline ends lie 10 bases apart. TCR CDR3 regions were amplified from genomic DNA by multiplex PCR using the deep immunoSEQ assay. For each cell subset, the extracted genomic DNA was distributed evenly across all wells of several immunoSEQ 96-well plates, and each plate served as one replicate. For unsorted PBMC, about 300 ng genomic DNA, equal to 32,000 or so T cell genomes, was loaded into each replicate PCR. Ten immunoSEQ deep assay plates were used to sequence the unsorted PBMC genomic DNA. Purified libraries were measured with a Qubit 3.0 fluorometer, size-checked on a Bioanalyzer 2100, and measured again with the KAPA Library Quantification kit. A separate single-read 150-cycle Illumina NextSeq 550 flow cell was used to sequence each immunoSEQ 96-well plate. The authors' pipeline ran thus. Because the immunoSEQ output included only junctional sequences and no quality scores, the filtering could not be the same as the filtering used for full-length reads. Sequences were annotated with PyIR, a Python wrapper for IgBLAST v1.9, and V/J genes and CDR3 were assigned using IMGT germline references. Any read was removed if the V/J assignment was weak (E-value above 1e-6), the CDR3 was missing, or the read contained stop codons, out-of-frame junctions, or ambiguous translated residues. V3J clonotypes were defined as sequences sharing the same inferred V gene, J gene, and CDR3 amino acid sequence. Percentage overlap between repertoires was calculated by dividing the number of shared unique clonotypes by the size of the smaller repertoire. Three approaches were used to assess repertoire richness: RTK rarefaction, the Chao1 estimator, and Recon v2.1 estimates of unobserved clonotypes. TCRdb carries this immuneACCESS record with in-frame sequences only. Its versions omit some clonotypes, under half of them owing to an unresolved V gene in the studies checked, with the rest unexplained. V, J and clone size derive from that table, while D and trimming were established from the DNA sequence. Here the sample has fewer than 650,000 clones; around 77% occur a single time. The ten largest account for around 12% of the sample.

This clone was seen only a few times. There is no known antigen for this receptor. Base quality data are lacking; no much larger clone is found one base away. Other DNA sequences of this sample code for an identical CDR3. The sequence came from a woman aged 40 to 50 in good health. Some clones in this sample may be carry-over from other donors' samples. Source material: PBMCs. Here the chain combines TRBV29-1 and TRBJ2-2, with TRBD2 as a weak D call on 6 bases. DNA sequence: TGCAGCGTTGGTACGGGAGTGAACACCGGGGAGCTGTTTTTT. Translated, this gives CSVGTGVNTGELFF.